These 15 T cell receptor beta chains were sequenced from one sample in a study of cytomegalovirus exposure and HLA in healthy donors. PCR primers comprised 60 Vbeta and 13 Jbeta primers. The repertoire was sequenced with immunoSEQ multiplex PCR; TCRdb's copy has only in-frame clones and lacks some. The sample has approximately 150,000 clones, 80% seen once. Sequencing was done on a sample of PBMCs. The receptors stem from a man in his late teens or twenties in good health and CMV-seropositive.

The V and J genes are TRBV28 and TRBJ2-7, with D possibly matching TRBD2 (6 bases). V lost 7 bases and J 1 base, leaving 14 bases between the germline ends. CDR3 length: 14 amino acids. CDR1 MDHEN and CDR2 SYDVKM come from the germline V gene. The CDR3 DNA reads TGTGCCAGCACCGGACTCGGAGGGTCCTACGAGCAGTACTTC. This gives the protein CASTGLGGSYEQYF.

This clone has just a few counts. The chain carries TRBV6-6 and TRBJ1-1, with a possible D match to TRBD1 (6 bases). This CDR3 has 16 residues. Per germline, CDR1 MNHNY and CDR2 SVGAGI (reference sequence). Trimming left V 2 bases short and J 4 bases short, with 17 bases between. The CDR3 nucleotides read TGTGCCAGCAGTTACCGAGCGGGGGGCATGGGCACTGAAGCTTTCTTT. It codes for CASSYRAGGMGTEAFF.

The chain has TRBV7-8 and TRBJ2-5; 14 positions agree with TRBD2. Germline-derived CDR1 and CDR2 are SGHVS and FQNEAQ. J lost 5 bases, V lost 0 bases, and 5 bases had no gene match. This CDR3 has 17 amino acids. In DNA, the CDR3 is TGTGCCAGCAGCTTAGCGGGACTAGCGGGAGAAGGGGAGACCCAGTACTTC. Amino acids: CASSLAGLAGEGETQYF. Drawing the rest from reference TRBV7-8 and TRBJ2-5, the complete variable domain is GAGVSQSPRYKVAKRGQDVALRCDPISGHVSLFWYQQALGQGPEFLTYFQNEAQLDKSGLPSDRFFAERPEGSVSTLKIQRTQQEDSAVYLCASSLAGLAGEGETQYFGPGTRLLVL.

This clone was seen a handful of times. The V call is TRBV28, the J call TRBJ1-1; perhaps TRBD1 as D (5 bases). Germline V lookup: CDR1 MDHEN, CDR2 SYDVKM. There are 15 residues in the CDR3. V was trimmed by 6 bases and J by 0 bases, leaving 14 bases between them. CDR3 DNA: TGTGCCAGCAGCCCTAGACAGAGAATGAACACTGAAGCTTTCTTT. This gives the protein CASSPRQRMNTEAFF.

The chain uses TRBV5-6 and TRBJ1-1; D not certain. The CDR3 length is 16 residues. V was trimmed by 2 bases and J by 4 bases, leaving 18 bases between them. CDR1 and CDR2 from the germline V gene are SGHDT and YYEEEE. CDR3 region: CASSFGVALRATEAFF. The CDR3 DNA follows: TGTGCCAGCAGCTTCGGGGTTGCCCTCCGGGCCACTGAAGCTTTCTTT. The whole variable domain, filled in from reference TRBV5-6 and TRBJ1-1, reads DAGVTQSPTHLIKTRGQQVTLRCSPKSGHDTVSWYQQALGQGPQFIFQYYEEEERQRGNFPDRFSGHQFPNYSSELNVNALLLGDSALYLCASSFGVALRATEAFFGQGTRLTVV.

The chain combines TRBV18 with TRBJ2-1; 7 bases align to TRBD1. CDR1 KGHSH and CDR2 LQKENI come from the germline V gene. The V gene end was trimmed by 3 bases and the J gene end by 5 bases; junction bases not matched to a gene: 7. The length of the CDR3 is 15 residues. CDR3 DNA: TGTGCCAGCTCACCCCGACAGGGTCTTGACAATGAGCAGTTCTTC. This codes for CASSPRQGLDNEQFF.

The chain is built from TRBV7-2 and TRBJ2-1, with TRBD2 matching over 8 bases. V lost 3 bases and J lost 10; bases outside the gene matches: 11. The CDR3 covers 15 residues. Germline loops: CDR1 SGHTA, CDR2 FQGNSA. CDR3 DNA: TGTGCCAGCAGCTTGAGCGGGAGCGCCGCTGGGGAGCAGTTCTTC. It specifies CASSLSGSAAGEQFF.

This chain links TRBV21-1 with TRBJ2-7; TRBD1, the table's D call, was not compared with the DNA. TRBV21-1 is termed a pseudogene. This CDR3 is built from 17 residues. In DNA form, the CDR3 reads TGTGCCAGCAGCAGTACGCAGGACAGACCCACATCCTACGAGCAGTACTTC. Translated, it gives CASSSTQDRPTSYEQYF.

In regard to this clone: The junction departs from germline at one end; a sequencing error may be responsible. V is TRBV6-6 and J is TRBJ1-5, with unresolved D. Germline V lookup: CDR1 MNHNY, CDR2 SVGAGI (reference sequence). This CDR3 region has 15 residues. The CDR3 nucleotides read TGTACCAGCAGTTACGGCGGAGGCCCTCATCAGCCCCAGCATTTT. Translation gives CTSSYGGGPHQPQHF.

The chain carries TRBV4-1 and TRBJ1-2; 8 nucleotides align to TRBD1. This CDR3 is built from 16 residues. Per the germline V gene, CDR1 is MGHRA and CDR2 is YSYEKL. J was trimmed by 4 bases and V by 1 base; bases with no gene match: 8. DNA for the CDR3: TGCGCCAGCAGCCAAGGACGGGACAGGTTGAGCTATGGCTACACCTTC. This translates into CASSQGRDRLSYGYTF.

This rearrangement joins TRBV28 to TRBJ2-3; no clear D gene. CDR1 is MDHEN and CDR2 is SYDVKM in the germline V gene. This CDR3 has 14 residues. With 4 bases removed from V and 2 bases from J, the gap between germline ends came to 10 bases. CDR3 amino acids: CASSSGFHTDTQYF. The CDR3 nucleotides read TGTGCCAGCAGTTCCGGGTTCCACACAGATACGCAGTATTTT. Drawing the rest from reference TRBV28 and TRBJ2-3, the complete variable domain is DVKVTQSSRYLVKRTGEKVFLECVQDMDHENMFWYRQDPGLGLRLIYFSYDVKMKEKGDIPEGYSVSREKKERFSLILESASTNQTSMYLCASSSGFHTDTQYFGPGTRLTVL.

The CDR3 DNA sequence: TGTGCCAGCAGCTTGTTTCGGACAGAACGGTTCTTC. Amino acid sequence: CASSLFRTERFF. The genes are TRBV5-4 and TRBJ2-1; TRBD1 is a possible D gene (6 bases). The CDR3 has 12 residues. Trimming cost V 1 base and J 15 bases, with 14 bases left between them. Germline V CDR1 and CDR2: SGHNT, YYREEE (reference sequence).

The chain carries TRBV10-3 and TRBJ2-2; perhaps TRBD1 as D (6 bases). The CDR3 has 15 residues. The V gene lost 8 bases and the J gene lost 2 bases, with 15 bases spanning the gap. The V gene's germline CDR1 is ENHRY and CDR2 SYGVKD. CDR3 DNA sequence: TGTGCCATCGGGGCGGACAGCTCAAACACCGGGGAGCTGTTTTTT. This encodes CAIGADSSNTGELFF.

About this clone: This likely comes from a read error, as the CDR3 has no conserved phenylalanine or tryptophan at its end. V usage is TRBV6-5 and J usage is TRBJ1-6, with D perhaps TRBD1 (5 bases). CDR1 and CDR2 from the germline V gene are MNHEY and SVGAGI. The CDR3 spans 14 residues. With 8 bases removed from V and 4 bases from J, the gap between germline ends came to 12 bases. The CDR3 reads CASARQLYNSPLHL. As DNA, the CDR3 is TGTGCCAGCGCGAGACAGTTATATAATTCACCCCTCCACCTT.

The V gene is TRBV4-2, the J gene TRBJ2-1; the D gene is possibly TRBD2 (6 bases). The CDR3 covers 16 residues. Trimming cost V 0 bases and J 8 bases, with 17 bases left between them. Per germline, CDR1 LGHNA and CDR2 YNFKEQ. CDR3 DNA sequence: TGTGCCAGCAGCCAAGAAGGCGTGGGGGGTCGTCATGAGCAGTTCTTC. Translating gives CASSQEGVGGRHEQFF.